The rows below give T cell receptor beta chains drawn from one sample of a study of blood T cell repertoires in COVID-19. Clones were read by immunoSEQ multiplex PCR, and TCRdb kept only the in-frame ones, dropping some. This table has 250,000 to 300,000 clones, approximately 91% appearing once. What was sequenced was peripheral blood. The receptor source for this set is a man aged 45-65 years with acute or convalescent COVID-19. Each CDR3 is given with its conserved first and last residue. Each record gives: CDR3 length, D gene, clone size, J gene, V gene, CDR3 DNA, CDR3 protein. The D gene is left open where the match is weak. For some rows the clone size is stated as once, few or many, or as a class when expanded; others skip it.

14 TRBD1 NA TRBJ1-1 TRBV4-2 TGTGCCAGCAGTCCGGAAGGGGGCTGGACTGAAGCTTTCTTT CASSPEGGWTEAFF
17 TRBD2 NA TRBJ2-3 TRBV2 TGTGCCAGCACCCGACCTCCGAGCGGGGGTCGCACAGATACGCAGTATTTT CASTRPPSGGRTDTQYF
12 NA NA TRBJ1-1 TRBV11-3 TGTGCCAGCAGCGCGACCGGGACTGAAGCTTTCTTT CASSATGTEAFF
16 TRBD1 once TRBJ1-5 TRBV5-1 TGCGCCAGCAGCCCGGGACAGGGCACCCACAATCAGCCCCAGCATTTT CASSPGQGTHNQPQHF
15 NA NA TRBJ1-1 TRBV3-1/TRBV3-2 TGTGCCAGCAGCAAAGGGAGGGGTGTGAGGACTGAAGCTTTCTTT CASSKGRGVRTEAFF
16 TRBD1 NA TRBJ1-6 TRBV3-1/TRBV3-2 TGTGCCAGCAGCCAAGACCTGACAGGGAGAGGGTCACCCCTCCACTTT CASSQDLTGRGSPLHF
16 NA NA TRBJ2-7 TRBV10-1 TGCGCCAGCAGTGCCGCAGGGGTATTGAATTCCTACGAGCAGTACTTC CASSAAGVLNSYEQYF
13 TRBD1 NA TRBJ2-7 TRBV30 TGTGCCTGGAGCTGGACAGGAATCTACGAGCAGTACTTC CAWSWTGIYEQYF
14 NA NA TRBJ1-1 TRBV11-3 TGTGCCAGCAGCCCCAGGGGATCGTCCACTGAAGCTTTCTTT CASSPRGSSTEAFF
14 NA NA TRBJ1-2 TRBV2 TGTGCCAGCAGCCCTCAGGTTCTTAACTATGGCTACACCTTC CASSPQVLNYGYTF
14 TRBD1 NA TRBJ1-3 TRBV5-1 TGCGCCAGCAGATCGAGACAGGGTCCAAACACCATATATTTT CASRSRQGPNTIYF
16 NA NA TRBJ2-1 TRBV7-2 TGTGCCAGCAGCTTGGCATATTTAGGGGTGGGTAATGAGCAGTTCTTC CASSLAYLGVGNEQFF
16 TRBD1 NA TRBJ2-3 TRBV3-1/TRBV3-2 TGTGCCAGCAGCCAAGATTCGACAGGGGGTGAAGATACGCAGTATTTT CASSQDSTGGEDTQYF
16 TRBD2 NA TRBJ2-7 TRBV27 TGTGCCAGCAGTTTATATCCTAGCGGGGGGACCTACGAGCAGTACTTC CASSLYPSGGTYEQYF
15 TRBD1 NA TRBJ1-3 TRBV7-2 TGTGCCAGCAGCTTAGCGCCAGGGGGAGGAAACACCATATATTTT CASSLAPGGGNTIYF
11 NA NA TRBJ1-2 TRBV15 TGTGCCACCAGCAGAGATCCCGTCTACACCTTC CATSRDPVYTF
16 NA few TRBJ1-3 TRBV18 TGTGCCAGCTCACCACAGGGGCCTCACTCTGGAAACACCATATATTTT CASSPQGPHSGNTIYF